Each of the 14 T cell receptor beta chains below was sequenced from the same sample in a study of OX40 agonist ivuxolimab in advanced cancers. TCRdb's table, derived via immunoSEQ multiplex PCR, lists solely in-frame clones and lacks some. The sample has approximately 74,000 clones, 75% to 95% seen once. This specimen was CD4+ or CD8+ T cells sorted from blood, taken in a trial of the OX40 agonist ivuxolimab. All receptors derive from an adult with an advanced solid tumor such as melanoma, head and neck, liver or kidney cancer.

This clone occurred once. V is TRBV19 and J is TRBJ2-1, with D possibly TRBD2 on 6 matching bases. Trimming stripped 6 bases from V and 0 bases from J, with 18 bases between. In germline, CDR1 is LNHDA, CDR2 SQIVND (reference sequence). The CDR3 is 17 residues long. CDR3 sequence reads: CASSLLVGTYSYNEQFF. In DNA, the CDR3 is TGTGCCAGTAGCCTCCTTGTCGGGACTTACTCCTACAATGAGCAGTTCTTC.

This sequence joins TRBV28 and TRBJ2-1; possible D gene TRBD1, 5 bases. Germline values: CDR1 MDHEN, CDR2 SYDVKM. V lost 8 bases and J 0 bases, leaving 5 bases between the germline ends. There are 12 residues in the CDR3. The DNA of the CDR3 is TGTGCCAGCGACAGCTCCTACAATGAGCAGTTCTTC. It translates to CASDSSYNEQFF.

The chain has TRBV25-1 and TRBJ1-3, with unresolved D. Per germline, CDR1 MGHDK and CDR2 SYGVNS. With 2 bases removed from V and 0 bases from J, the gap between germline ends came to 11 bases. CDR3 size: 16 residues. CDR3 loop: CASSEGGGFSGNTIYF. The CDR3 DNA reads as TGTGCCAGCAGTGAAGGAGGCGGCTTCTCTGGAAACACCATATATTTT.

The sample holds one count of this clone. The chain recombines TRBV27 with TRBJ1-2; no clear D. V lost 7 bases, J lost 8 bases, and 17 bases lay in between. The CDR3 extends over 13 amino acids. The germline gives CDR1 MNHEY, CDR2 SMNVEV (reference sequence). CDR3 protein: CASMKLPLEGYTF. For the CDR3, the DNA is TGTGCCAGCATGAAGTTACCCCTGGAAGGCTACACCTTC.

This clone came up once. The chain carries TRBV19 and TRBJ1-1; D is ambiguous. V was trimmed by 7 bases and J by 4 bases, leaving 13 bases between them. CDR3 size: 13 residues. Per germline, CDR1 LNHDA and CDR2 SQIVND (reference sequence). CDR3 coding DNA: TGTGCCAGTACTCATCGGTCGGGCACTGAAGCTTTCTTT. Its protein is CASTHRSGTEAFF.

This clone appeared a single time. The chain links TRBV19 to TRBJ2-3; D remains ambiguous. Looked up from germline, CDR1 is LNHDA and CDR2 is SQIVND (reference sequence). Deletions cut 3 bases from V and 0 bases from J, with 13 bases between. The CDR3 runs 16 residues. CDR3 DNA: TGTGCCAGTAGTATGGGAAGGAGATCTAGCACAGATACGCAGTATTTT. This sequence encodes CASSMGRRSSTDTQYF.

This clone appeared once. V gene TRBV25-1 combines with J gene TRBJ2-5; unclear D gene. The CDR3 is 15 amino acids. Per the germline V gene, CDR1 is MGHDK and CDR2 is SYGVNS. The V and J ends lost 2 bases and 2 bases respectively, with 12 bases between them. The CDR3 DNA sequence: TGTGCCAGCAGTGAAATTAGTAGCAAACAAGAGACCCAGTACTTC. It specifies CASSEISSKQETQYF.

The chain employs TRBV27 and TRBJ1-1, with TRBD1 matching over 10 bases. The CDR3 extends over 13 amino acids. CDR1 is MNHEY, CDR2 SMNVEV, per germline (reference sequence). Trimming took 10 bases from V and 5 from J; bases not matched to a gene: 7. DNA of the CDR3: TGTGCCACCTCGGACAGGGGGGCTACTGAAGCTTTCTTT. As protein: CATSDRGATEAFF.

This sequence joins TRBV27 and TRBJ1-5; 10 nucleotides agree with TRBD1. This CDR3 comprises 14 residues. Germline CDR1 reads MNHEY; CDR2 reads SMNVEV (reference sequence). The V gene end was trimmed by 3 bases and the J gene end by 5 bases; junction bases not matched to a gene: 1. CDR3 bases: TGTGCCAGCAGTTTCGGGACAGGGGATCAGCCCCAGCATTTT. As protein: CASSFGTGDQPQHF.

The chain employs TRBV13 and TRBJ1-2; the D is unclear. The CDR3 covers 15 residues. Germline V gene sequence: CDR1 PRHDT, CDR2 FYEKMQ (reference sequence). The ends were cut back, 5 bases at V and 2 bases at J, with 15 bases in the middle. The CDR3: CASSLGVEGNYGYTF. The CDR3 DNA sequence: TGTGCCAGCAGCCTCGGCGTGGAGGGAAACTATGGCTACACCTTC.

The V call is TRBV5-4, the J call TRBJ1-1; 8 bases are shared with TRBD1. The junction had 1 base not matched to a gene; V was cut back by 2 bases and J by 1 base. This CDR3 is built from 14 residues. Germline V gives CDR1 SGHNT, CDR2 YYREEE (reference sequence). The CDR3 loop reads CASSFTGGNTEAFF. CDR3 coding DNA: TGTGCCAGCAGCTTTACAGGGGGGAACACTGAAGCTTTCTTT.

This chain joins TRBV11-2 and TRBJ1-1, with no clear D. The CDR3 contains 14 residues. In germline, CDR1 is SGHAT, CDR2 FQNNGV. The V end was cut by 5 bases, the J end by 0 bases, with 10 bases between. CDR3 sequence reads: CASSLGVMNTEAFF. The DNA of the CDR3 is TGTGCCAGCAGCCTGGGTGTCATGAACACTGAAGCTTTCTTT.

The chain joins TRBV27 to TRBJ1-5; 8 bases line up with TRBD1. Per the germline V gene, CDR1 is MNHEY and CDR2 is SMNVEV (reference sequence). This CDR3 spans 17 amino acids. V shed 0 bases and J 0 bases; nucleotides not matched to a gene: 4. DNA of the CDR3: TGTGCCAGCAGTTTATCGATGGGACAGGATAGCAATCAGCCCCAGCATTTT. It specifies CASSLSMGQDSNQPQHF.

The CDR3 protein is CASSDRFSGNTIYF. CDR3 DNA sequence: TGTGCCAGCAGCGACAGGTTCTCTGGAAACACCATATATTTT. V and J are TRBV6-1 and TRBJ1-3; TRBD1 is a possible D gene (6 bases). Trimming left V 6 bases short and J 0 bases short, with 9 bases between. CDR3 length: 14 residues. Germline values: CDR1 MNHNS, CDR2 SASEGT.